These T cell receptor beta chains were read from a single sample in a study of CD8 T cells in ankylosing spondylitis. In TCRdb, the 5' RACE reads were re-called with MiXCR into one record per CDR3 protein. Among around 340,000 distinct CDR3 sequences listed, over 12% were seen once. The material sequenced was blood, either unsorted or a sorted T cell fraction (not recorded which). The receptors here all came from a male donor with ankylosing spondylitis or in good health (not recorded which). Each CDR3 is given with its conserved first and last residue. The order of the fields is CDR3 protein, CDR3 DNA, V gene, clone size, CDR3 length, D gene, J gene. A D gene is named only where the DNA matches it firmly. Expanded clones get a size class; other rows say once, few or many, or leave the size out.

CASSQRQLANTEAFF,TGTGCCAGCAGCCAGCGACAGTTAGCGAACACTGAAGCTTTCTTT,TRBV14,few,15,-,TRBJ1-1
CAISGGTASTEAFF,TGTGCCATCAGTGGAGGGACAGCGAGCACTGAAGCTTTCTTT,TRBV10-3,many,14,TRBD1,TRBJ1-1
CASSFLDSPSGYEQYF,TGTGCCAGCAGTTTTCTGGACTCGCCGTCCGGCTACGAGCAGTACTTC,TRBV12-3/TRBV12-4,-,16,-,TRBJ2-7
CASSPRTGTVYGYTF,TGTGCCAGCAGCCCACGAACGGGGACCGTCTATGGCTACACCTTC,TRBV7-2,-,15,-,TRBJ1-2
CASSLSLAGGEEQYF,TGCGCCAGCAGCTTGTCACTAGCGGGCGGAGAGGAGCAGTACTTC,TRBV5-1,-,15,TRBD2,TRBJ2-7
CATSRDDSWGRQYF,TGTGCCACCAGCAGAGACGATAGCTGGGGGCGCCAGTACTTC,TRBV15,-,14,-,TRBJ2-7
CASSPVGLAWAYEQYF,TGCGCCAGCAGCCCCGTTGGACTAGCGTGGGCCTACGAGCAGTACTTC,TRBV4-1,-,16,TRBD2,TRBJ2-7
CASSLWMNTEAFF,TGTGCCAGCAGCTTGTGGATGAACACTGAAGCTTTCTTT,TRBV5-4,many,13,-,TRBJ1-1
CASSLGALAGVDEQFF,TGTGCCAGCAGCTTGGGAGCACTAGCGGGAGTTGATGAGCAGTTCTTC,TRBV5-8,few,16,TRBD2,TRBJ2-1
CASSPQTTGSGNTIYF,TGTGCCAGCAGCCCCCAAACGACAGGCTCTGGAAACACCATATATTTT,TRBV7-2,-,16,-,TRBJ1-3
CASSFRGQLSYNEQFF,TGTGCCAGCAGTTTCCGTGGACAGTTGAGCTACAATGAGCAGTTCTTC,TRBV12-3/TRBV12-4,-,16,-,TRBJ2-1
CASSLRDRGSNEQFF,TGTGCCAGCAGTTTAAGGGACAGGGGGAGCAATGAGCAGTTCTTC,TRBV12-3/TRBV12-4,-,15,TRBD1,TRBJ2-1
CSARDLGSSGANVLTF,TGCAGTGCTAGAGATCTCGGTAGCTCTGGGGCCAACGTCCTGACTTTC,TRBV20-1,-,16,-,TRBJ2-6
CASRETGRVNEQFF,TGTGCCAGCAGGGAGACAGGACGGGTCAATGAGCAGTTCTTC,TRBV12-3/TRBV12-4,-,14,-,TRBJ2-1
CASSFSPVGELFF,TGTGCCAGCAGCTTTTCGCCGGTCGGGGAGCTGTTTTTT,TRBV7-2,-,13,-,TRBJ2-2
CASARLGRGNTIYF,TGTGCCAGCGCGCGGCTGGGGCGAGGAAACACCATATATTTT,TRBV6-1,few,14,-,TRBJ1-3
CASSSLAVSSYEQYF,TGTGCCAGCTCCTCCTTGGCAGTGAGCTCCTACGAGCAGTACTTC,TRBV3-1,few,15,-,TRBJ2-7
CASRSNEQFF,TGTGCCAGTAGGAGTAATGAGCAGTTCTTC,TRBV19,-,10,-,TRBJ2-1
CASRAGAYEQYF,TGTGCCAGCAGGGCAGGGGCCTACGAGCAGTACTTC,TRBV25-1,-,12,-,TRBJ2-7
CASSPGQGARGSSYNEQFF,TGTGCCAGCAGCCCCGGACAGGGGGCTCGCGGTAGCTCCTACAATGAGCAGTTCTTC,TRBV11-1,few,19,TRBD1,TRBJ2-1
CSPGRADTQYF,TGCAGCCCCGGGCGGGCGGATACGCAGTATTTT,TRBV29-1,-,11,-,TRBJ2-3
CASSLGPPQGLYGYTF,TGCGCCAGCAGCTTGGGACCTCCGCAGGGGCTCTATGGCTACACCTTC,TRBV5-1,-,16,-,TRBJ1-2
CASSSLAGNEQYF,TGCGCCAGCAGCTCCCTGGCCGGGAACGAGCAGTACTTC,TRBV5-1,few,13,-,TRBJ2-7
CASSAQGVEQYF,TGCGCCAGCAGCGCACAGGGCGTCGAGCAGTACTTC,TRBV5-1,-,12,-,TRBJ2-7